This T cell receptor (beta chain) was obtained from a study of T cell repertoires in cytomegalovirus infection. Each CDR3 protein is one row after TCRdb ran MiXCR on the reads. Here the sample spans 180,000 or so distinct CDR3 sequences, about a sixth being singletons. The CDR3 sequence is 11 residues long. Germline assignment: CDR1 MNHNY and CDR2 SVGAGI (reference sequence). The sample holds a few counts of this clonotype. The specimen was CD8+ T cells from PBMCs. The rearrangement links TRBV6-6 to TRBJ2-3; unclear D gene. This TCR was recovered from a human donor in good health (CMV status not recorded). Some clones in this sample may be carry-over from other donors' samples. The CDR3 loop is CQIEGTDTQYF. CDR3 DNA: TGTCAAATTGAGGGCACAGATACGCAGTATTTT.